These 18 T cell receptor beta chains share one sample of origin, sequenced in a study of regulatory T cells in long-lasting Graves disease. Building the TCR beta libraries relied on iRepertoire HTBI primers, and CDR3 regions underwent Arm-PCR. MiXCR, applied by TCRdb to the multiplex PCR reads, yields one record per CDR3 protein. The table shows hundreds of thousands of distinct CDR3 sequences, with roughly a sixth occurring only once. The time point is: newly diagnosed GD, antithyroid drugs for less than 3 months. Generation of the TCR library employed RNA extracted from PBMCs. Another study also made use of these data, one on T cells in Graves' hyperthyroidism and ophthalmopathy.

The sample here was peripheral blood mononuclear cells (PBMCs), taken at new diagnosis, from a patient treated with antithyroid drugs. The receptors shown here come from a woman aged 35 to 59 with Graves disease.

This clonotype was seen ten or more times. CDR3 protein: CASSEAGAAGSLTDTQYF. The CDR3 DNA follows: TGTGCCAGCAGTGAAGCGGGAGCCGCGGGGAGCCTCACAGATACGCAGTATTTT. The V and J genes are TRBV6-1 and TRBJ2-3; a weak D match, TRBD2 (6 bases). This CDR3 has 18 residues. Trimming took off 0 bases at V and 2 bases at J, with 18 bases between the two ends. Germline CDR1 MNHNS, CDR2 SASEGT.

The table lists this clonotype with a few counts. The rearrangement links TRBV7-8 to TRBJ2-2; D uncertain. The V and J ends lost 5 bases and 7 bases respectively, with 11 bases between them. This CDR3 spans 13 amino acids. Germline V gene lookup returns CDR1 SGHVS and CDR2 FQNEAQ. Here the CDR3 reads CASSKATVGELFF. The DNA for the CDR3 is TGTGCCAGCAGCAAAGCTACGGTCGGGGAGCTGTTTTTT.

On this clonotype: A read error is possible here, since a much larger clone lies one base away. The chain recombines TRBV6-1 with TRBJ2-7; D tentatively fits TRBD1 or TRBD2 (5 bases each). This CDR3 is built from 14 residues. Trimming left V 6 bases short and J 0 bases short, with 12 bases between. Per germline, CDR1 MNHNS and CDR2 SASEGT. The CDR3 reads CASSWDGSSYEQYF. DNA of the CDR3: TGTGCCAGCAGCTGGGACGGAAGCTCCTACGAGCAGTACTTC.

Turning to this clonotype: A much larger clone lies a single base off, so this may be a read error. The genes are TRBV6-2 or TRBV6-3 and TRBJ2-1; D may match TRBD1 or TRBD2 (5 bases each). CDR3 length: 16 residues. V was trimmed by 2 bases and J by 9 bases, leaving 20 bases between them. CDR1 is MNHEY, CDR2 SVGEGT, per germline. CDR3 nucleotide sequence: TGTGCCAGCAGTTACACCAGGGCGGGTTGGATTTTTGAGCAGTTCTTC. Amino acids: CASSYTRAGWIFEQFF.

This clonotype was seen many times. Mismatch with germline at one junction end may stem from a read error. DNA for the CDR3: TGTGCCAGCAGTTTGGCAGGGCTATCACCCCTCCACTTT. Amino acids: CASSLAGLSPLHF. V usage is TRBV5-1 and J usage is TRBJ1-6, with a weak D call TRBD1 (5 bases). Germline loops: CDR1 SGHRS, CDR2 YFSETQ. This CDR3 is 13 amino acids long.

The chain has TRBV6-1 and TRBJ2-1, with 11 bases fitting TRBD2. Unmatched junction bases numbered 8, after V lost 2 bases and J lost 8 bases. Germline V gene sequence: CDR1 MNHNS, CDR2 SASEGT. The CDR3 has 16 residues. DNA of the CDR3: TGTGCCAGCAGTGAATTCCTAGCGGGGGGTATGGATGAGCAGTTCTTC. Translating gives CASSEFLAGGMDEQFF.

This clonotype came up many times. The chain uses TRBV12-5 and TRBJ1-2; 9 nucleotides match TRBD1. V shed 0 bases, J shed 4 bases, and the junction held 6 bases outside the gene matches. The CDR3 runs to 16 residues. CDR1 and CDR2 from the germline V gene are LGHNT and FRNRAP. This CDR3 reads CASGLVSGQGVYGYTF. The CDR3 bases are TGTGCTAGTGGTTTGGTATCGGGACAGGGCGTCTATGGCTACACCTTC.

This clonotype was observed at least ten times. The chain couples TRBV28 to TRBJ1-4; 8 bases align to TRBD1. The CDR3 has 15 amino acids. In germline, CDR1 is MDHEN, CDR2 SYDVKM. V shed 6 bases, J shed 8 bases, and the junction held 11 bases outside the gene matches. This CDR3 reads CASRDADRVVEKLFF. CDR3 coding DNA: TGTGCCAGCAGAGATGCGGACAGGGTCGTCGAAAAACTGTTTTTT.

Comment on this clonotype: This clone may be a read error of a much larger clone one base away. The rearrangement joins TRBV6-2 or TRBV6-3 to TRBJ2-5, with D possibly being TRBD1 (9 bases). The CDR3 contains 17 residues. The germline V gene has CDR1 MNHEY and CDR2 SVGEGT. Here the CDR3 DNA reads TGTACCAGCAGTTACTCGGGAGGGACAGGGAGGGGAGAGACCCAGTACTTC. Its translation is CTSSYSGGTGRGETQYF.

This clonotype was counted between two and nine times. In nucleotides, the CDR3 is TGTGCCAGCAGTTACCCTGGGGTAGAGACCCAGTACTTC. It translates to CASSYPGVETQYF. The chain combines TRBV6-5 with TRBJ2-5, with unresolved D. In germline, CDR1 is MNHEY, CDR2 SVGAGI. V was trimmed by 2 bases and J by 4 bases, leaving 8 bases between them. The CDR3 runs to 13 residues.

The chain joins TRBV9 to TRBJ2-1, with a possible D match to TRBD1 (6 bases). Germline loops: CDR1 SGDLS, CDR2 YYNGEE. The CDR3 loop spans 14 amino acids. V was trimmed by 3 bases and J by 8 bases, leaving 15 bases between them. The CDR3 is CASSARQVFDEQFF. DNA for the CDR3: TGTGCCAGCAGCGCGCGACAGGTTTTTGATGAGCAGTTCTTC. Full variable domain (remainder filled in from reference TRBV9 and TRBJ2-1): DSGVTQTPKHLITATGQRVTLRCSPRSGDLSVYWYQQSLDQGLQFLIQYYNGEERAKGNILERFSAQQFPDLHSELNLSSLELGDSALYFCASSARQVFDEQFFGPGTRLTVL.

To note about this clonotype: In this CDR3 the conserved last residue, phenylalanine or tryptophan, is missing, so a read error is likely. This chain links TRBV28 with TRBJ2-2; D is tentatively TRBD1 or TRBD2 (7 bases each). V lost 7 bases and J lost 2, with 14 bases in between. The CDR3 is 15 amino acids. Germline CDR1 is MDHEN and CDR2 is SYDVKM. CDR3 DNA sequence: TGTGCCAGCATCGCAGGGGGGGCCAACACCGGGGAGCTGTTTTAT. Amino acids: CASIAGGANTGELFY.

CDR3 sequence: CASKLDYEQYF. The DNA for the CDR3 is TGTGCCTCCAAGCTAGACTACGAGCAGTACTTC. The V gene is TRBV28, the J gene TRBJ2-7; D not resolved. CDR1 and CDR2 from the germline V gene are MDHEN and SYDVKM. The CDR3 is 11 amino acids. Trimming left V 11 bases short and J 3 bases short, with 11 bases between.

J is TRBJ2-7 and V is TRBV30, with a weak D call TRBD1 (6 bases). The CDR3 contains 14 residues. Germline CDR1 is GTSNPN and CDR2 is SVGIG (reference sequence). V was trimmed by 2 bases and J by 3 bases, leaving 14 bases between them. The CDR3 nucleotides read TGTGCCTGGAGTACCGGACAGATCAACTACGAGCAGTACTTC. Amino acid sequence: CAWSTGQINYEQYF.

This clonotype was counted between two and nine times. The chain combines TRBV6-5 with TRBJ1-2; no clear D. With 2 bases removed from V and 6 bases from J, the gap between germline ends came to 25 bases. Germline V gives CDR1 MNHEY, CDR2 SVGAGI. CDR3 length: 18 amino acids. Written as DNA, the CDR3 is TGTGCCAGCAGTTACAGGGCACACCGCGGGCGGCCACGCGATGGCTACACCTTC. This sequence encodes CASSYRAHRGRPRDGYTF.

This clonotype was observed a handful of times. The chain carries TRBV12-3 or TRBV12-4 and TRBJ2-2; 7 bases agree with TRBD1. The V and J ends lost 5 bases and 5 bases, in that order; junction bases with no gene match: 5. CDR3 length equals 14 residues. CDR3 region: CASSRDSRTGELFF. In DNA, the CDR3 is TGTGCCAGCAGTCGGGACAGCAGGACCGGGGAGCTGTTTTTT.

The table lists this clonotype with many counts. CDR3 DNA: TGTGCCAGCAGCCAAGATTCCGGGGGAGCTTTCTTT. This codes for CASSQDSGGAFF. This sequence joins TRBV3-1 and TRBJ1-1; D might be TRBD1 (5 bases). V was shortened by 0 bases and J by 10 bases, with 9 bases between the two germline ends. Germline V gene lookup returns CDR1 LGHDT and CDR2 YNNKEL (reference sequence). The CDR3 runs to 12 residues. The full variable domain, its missing parts supplied by reference TRBV3-1 and TRBJ1-1, is DTAVSQTPKYLVTQMGNDKSIKCEQNLGHDTMYWYKQDSKKFLKIMFSYNNKELIINETVPNRFSPKSPDKAHLNLHINSLELGDSAVYFCASSQDSGGAFFGQGTRLTVV.

Many counts were recorded for this clonotype. V gene TRBV30 combines with J gene TRBJ1-3; D possibly corresponds to TRBD1 (6 bases). Trimming cost V 4 bases and J 0 bases, with 13 bases left between them. There are 15 residues in the CDR3. The V gene's germline CDR1 is GTSNPN and CDR2 SVGIG (reference sequence). Here the CDR3 reads CAWKQGSFSGNTIYF. In nucleotides, the CDR3 is TGTGCCTGGAAACAGGGATCGTTCTCTGGAAACACCATATATTTT. Filled out from reference TRBV30 and TRBJ1-3, the complete variable domain reads SQTIHQWPATLVQPVGSPLSLECTVEGTSNPNLYWYRQAAGRGLQLLFYSVGIGQISSEVPQNLSASRPQDRQFILSSKKLLLSDSGFYLCAWKQGSFSGNTIYFGEGSWLTVV.